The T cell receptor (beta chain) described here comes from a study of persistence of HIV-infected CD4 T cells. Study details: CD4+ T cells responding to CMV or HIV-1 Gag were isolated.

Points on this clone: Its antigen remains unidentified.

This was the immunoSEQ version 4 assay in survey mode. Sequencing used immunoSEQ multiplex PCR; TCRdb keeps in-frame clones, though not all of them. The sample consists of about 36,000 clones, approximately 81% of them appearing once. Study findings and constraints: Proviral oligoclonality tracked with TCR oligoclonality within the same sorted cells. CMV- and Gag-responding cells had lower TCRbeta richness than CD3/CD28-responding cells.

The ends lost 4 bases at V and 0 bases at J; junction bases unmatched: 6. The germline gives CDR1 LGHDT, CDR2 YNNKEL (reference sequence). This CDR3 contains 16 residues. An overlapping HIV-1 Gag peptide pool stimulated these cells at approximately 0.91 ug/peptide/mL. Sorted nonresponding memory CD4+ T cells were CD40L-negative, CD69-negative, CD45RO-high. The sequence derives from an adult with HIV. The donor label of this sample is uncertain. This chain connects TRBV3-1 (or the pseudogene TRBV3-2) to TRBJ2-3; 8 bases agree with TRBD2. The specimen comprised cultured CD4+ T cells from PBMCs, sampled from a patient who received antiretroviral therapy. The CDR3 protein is CASSRGQRGSTDTQYF. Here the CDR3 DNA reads TGTGCCAGCAGCCGGGGCCAGCGGGGGAGCACAGATACGCAGTATTTT.